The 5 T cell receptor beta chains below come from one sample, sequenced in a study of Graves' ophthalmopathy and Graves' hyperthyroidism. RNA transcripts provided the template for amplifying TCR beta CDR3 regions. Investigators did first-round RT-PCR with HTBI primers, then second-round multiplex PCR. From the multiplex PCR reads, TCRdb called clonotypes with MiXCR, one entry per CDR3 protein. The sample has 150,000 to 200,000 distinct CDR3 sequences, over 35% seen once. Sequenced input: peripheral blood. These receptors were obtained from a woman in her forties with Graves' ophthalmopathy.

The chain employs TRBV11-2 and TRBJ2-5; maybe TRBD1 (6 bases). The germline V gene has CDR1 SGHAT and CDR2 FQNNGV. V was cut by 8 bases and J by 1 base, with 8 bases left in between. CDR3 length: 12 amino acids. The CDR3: CASQQGQETQYF. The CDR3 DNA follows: TGTGCCAGCCAACAGGGCCAAGAGACCCAGTACTTC. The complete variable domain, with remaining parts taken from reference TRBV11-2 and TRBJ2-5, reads EAGVAQSPRYKIIEKRQSVAFWCNPISGHATLYWYQQILGQGPKLLIQFQNNGVVDDSQLPKDRFSAERLKGVDSTLKIQPAKLEDSAVYLCASQQGQETQYFGPGTRLLVL.

CDR3 coding DNA: TGTGCCACCAGCCGGGATCCTCAGCAGGGGGCGGACGGCTACACCTTC. The encoded protein is CATSRDPQQGADGYTF. J is TRBJ1-2 and V is TRBV15, with 8 nucleotides matching TRBD1. V lost 5 bases and J lost 8; bases outside the gene matches: 16. Germline CDR1 is LNHNV and CDR2 is YYDKDF (reference sequence). The length of the CDR3 is 16 residues.

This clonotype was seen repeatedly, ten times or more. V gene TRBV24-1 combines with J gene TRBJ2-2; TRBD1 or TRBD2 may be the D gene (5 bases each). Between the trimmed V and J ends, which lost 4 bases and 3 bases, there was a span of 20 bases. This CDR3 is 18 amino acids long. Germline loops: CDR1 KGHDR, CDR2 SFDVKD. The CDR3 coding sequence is TGTGCCACCAGTGACCCTGCCCGGGACCCAAGGCACACCGGGGAGCTGTTTTTT. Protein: CATSDPARDPRHTGELFF.

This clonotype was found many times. The CDR3 nucleotides read TGTGCCAGCAGCTTAGGTCTCCTGCAGGATAACTATGGCTACACCTTC. Its protein is CASSLGLLQDNYGYTF. V and J are TRBV7-9 and TRBJ1-2; D not resolved. The V end lost 1 base, the J end lost 1 base, and 13 bases lay between the germline ends. This CDR3 has 16 residues. Germline V gives CDR1 SEHNR, CDR2 FQNEAQ (reference sequence).

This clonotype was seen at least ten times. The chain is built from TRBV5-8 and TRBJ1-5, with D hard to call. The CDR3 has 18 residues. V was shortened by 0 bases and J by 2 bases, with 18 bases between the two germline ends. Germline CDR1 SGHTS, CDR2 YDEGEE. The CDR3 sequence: CASSLAYDSRWGNQPQHF. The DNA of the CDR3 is TGTGCCAGCAGCTTGGCCTACGACTCCAGGTGGGGCAATCAGCCCCAGCATTTT.